A selection of T cell receptor beta chains follows, all from one sample in a study of T cell repertoires in cytomegalovirus infection. Their specific antigens are unknown. TCRdb reprocessed the reads via MiXCR and lists one record per CDR3 protein. The repertoire consists of approximately 990,000 distinct CDR3 sequences, with roughly 30% occurring once and the leading ten covering 11% to 15%. The source was cultured CD8+ T cells from PBMCs, collected from culture after CMV antigen stimulation. The receptors stem from a human donor in good health (CMV status not recorded). Some clones in this sample may be carry-over from other donors' samples. The CDR3 runs from the conserved cysteine through the conserved F or W. Each record gives: clone size, D gene, J gene, V gene, CDR3 protein, CDR3 DNA. D genes are given only for firm matches. Clone size, where shown, is once, few, many, or a class for clones that have expanded.

abundance: -
d_gene: -
j_gene: TRBJ2-3
v_gene: TRBV12-3/TRBV12-4
CDR3aa: CASSFVGGDTQYF
CDR3nt: TGTGCCAGCAGTTTCGTGGGGGGAGATACGCAGTATTTT

abundance: -
d_gene: TRBD1
j_gene: TRBJ2-7
v_gene: TRBV5-1
CDR3aa: CASSFGDRAYSYEQYF
CDR3nt: TGCGCCAGCAGCTTTGGGGACAGGGCCTATTCTTACGAGCAGTACTTC

abundance: -
d_gene: -
j_gene: TRBJ1-1
v_gene: TRBV12-3/TRBV12-4
CDR3aa: CASQPAQGKEAFF
CDR3nt: TGTGCCAGCCAGCCGGCTCAGGGAAAAGAAGCTTTCTTT

abundance: few
d_gene: -
j_gene: TRBJ1-3
v_gene: TRBV19
CDR3aa: CASQAGTIGNTIYF
CDR3nt: TGTGCCAGTCAGGCCGGGACTATCGGAAACACCATATATTTT

abundance: few
d_gene: -
j_gene: TRBJ2-3
v_gene: TRBV6-2/TRBV6-3
CDR3aa: CASSLRQVTDTQYF
CDR3nt: TGTGCCAGCAGTTTGCGACAGGTAACAGATACGCAGTATTTT

abundance: once
d_gene: TRBD1
j_gene: TRBJ2-2
v_gene: TRBV4-2
CDR3aa: CASSQEGTGPHTGELFF
CDR3nt: TGTGCCAGCAGCCAAGAAGGGACAGGGCCCCACACCGGGGAGCTGTTTTTT

abundance: -
d_gene: TRBD1
j_gene: TRBJ2-1
v_gene: TRBV7-1
CDR3aa: CASSQTGPEFF
CDR3nt: TGTGCCAGCAGCCAGACAGGGCCTGAGTTCTTC

abundance: -
d_gene: -
j_gene: TRBJ2-3
v_gene: TRBV5-1
CDR3aa: CASSWTTDTQYF
CDR3nt: TGCGCCAGCAGTTGGACCACAGATACGCAGTATTTT

abundance: -
d_gene: -
j_gene: TRBJ1-1
v_gene: TRBV5-6
CDR3aa: CATSIEGTGTEAFF
CDR3nt: TGTGCCACCAGCATAGAAGGGACTGGAACTGAAGCTTTCTTT

abundance: -
d_gene: -
j_gene: TRBJ1-5
v_gene: TRBV10-3
CDR3aa: CAIKASSGSNQPQHF
CDR3nt: TGTGCCATCAAGGCTTCGTCAGGATCCAATCAGCCCCAGCATTTT